This entry concerns a single T cell receptor beta chain. Its antigen is unknown. Investigators excluded patients with uncontrolled infection, other autoimmune disease, pregnancy or lactation. The study based diagnoses on clinical symptoms, serum thyroxine and TRAb, thyroid ultrasound and orbital computed tomography. Amplified TCR beta CDR3 regions came from RNA transcripts. TCR CDR3 regions were first amplified by RT-PCR with HTBI primers. TCRdb independently ran MiXCR on the multiplex PCR reads; one entry per CDR3 protein. This table holds some 620,000 distinct CDR3 sequences, 15% to 20% found once. These data are taken from a study of T cells in Graves' hyperthyroidism and ophthalmopathy. Whole-study results and caveats: Ophthalmopathy onset followed model prediction by a median about seven months. Within blood appeared most thyroid clonotypes that had expanded above 0.001.

Germline V lookup: CDR1 DFQATT, CDR2 SNEGSKA (reference sequence). The CDR3 runs 15 residues. Trimming removed 3 bases from V and 1 base from J, with 15 bases in between. Source material: blood. This receptor was taken from a woman aged 25 to 39 with Graves' hyperthyroidism. The gene calls are TRBV20-1 and TRBJ2-5, with D perhaps given as TRBD1 or TRBD2 (7 bases each). For the CDR3, the DNA is TGCAGTGCTAGTCAGGGGGGGTCGCCCCAAGAGACCCAGTACTTC. As protein: CSASQGGSPQETQYF.